The 23 T cell receptor beta chains reported below all come from one sample, sequenced in a study of low-dose radiotherapy and immunotherapy resistance in tumors. Primers targeting TRAV and TRBV primed first-strand cDNA, covering alpha and beta chains. TCR amplification ran 15 to 20 PCR cycles using constant-region and V-primer adapter primers. MiXCR, applied by TCRdb to the reads, yields one record per CDR3 protein. The sample lists around 64,000 distinct CDR3 sequences, about a quarter occurring once. The time point was: before trial treatment. The sample in question was PBMCs, obtained before treatment. These receptors all come from a male donor with rectosigmoid adenocarcinoma.

The J gene is TRBJ2-7, the V gene TRBV1; the listed D gene, TRBD2, was not tested against the DNA. TRBV1 is given as a pseudogene. The CDR3 covers 17 residues. The CDR3 DNA is TGCACCAGCAGCCAAGATGGGACTAGCGGGGGGCTCGAAGAGCAGTACTTC. Its translation: CTSSQDGTSGGLEEQYF.

Many counts were recorded for this clonotype. The chain recombines TRBV29-1 with TRBJ1-1; no reliable D call. This CDR3 comprises 11 residues. Trimming pared 4 bases from V and 6 bases from J, leaving 9 bases between. In germline, CDR1 is SQVTM, CDR2 ANQGSEA. DNA for the CDR3: TGCAGCGTTGGTTTCCAGCCTGAAGCTTTCTTT. Protein: CSVGFQPEAFF.

V is TRBV29-1 and J is TRBJ2-3, with TRBD2 as a possible D gene (6 bases). Germline CDR1 reads SQVTM; CDR2 reads ANQGSEA. The V and J ends lost 4 bases and 0 bases respectively, with 14 bases between them. The CDR3 length is 15 residues. The CDR3 sequence: CSVASSGRSTDTQYF. The CDR3 nucleotides read TGCAGCGTTGCCAGTAGCGGACGGAGCACAGATACGCAGTATTTT.

This clonotype occurred many times. The CDR3, as DNA: TGTGCCAGCAGCTTTTTAGGGCCGGGCTATGAGCAGTTCTTC. It translates to CASSFLGPGYEQFF. V usage is TRBV5-8 and J usage is TRBJ2-1; D ambiguous. Germline V gene lookup returns CDR1 SGHTS and CDR2 YDEGEE. The CDR3 runs to 14 residues. V lost 2 bases and J lost 8, with 14 bases in between.

This clonotype is classed as medium-sized. This sequence joins TRBV28 and TRBJ2-7; no firm D call. Per the germline V gene, CDR1 is MDHEN and CDR2 is SYDVKM. This CDR3 contains 15 residues. Trimming cost V 6 bases and J 0 bases, with 15 bases left between them. The CDR3 region is CASSPGPTSSYEQYF. DNA for the CDR3: TGTGCCAGCAGCCCTGGGCCGACCAGCTCCTACGAGCAGTACTTC.

The chain combines TRBV18 with TRBJ1-2; D ambiguous. The length of the CDR3 is 16 residues. CDR1 and CDR2 from the germline V gene are KGHSH and LQKENI. The ends were cut back, 6 bases at V and 4 bases at J, with 21 bases in the middle. As DNA, the CDR3 is TGTGCCAGCTCCCCAGAAGAAATCCAAGGGAGCTATGGCTACACCTTC. Protein: CASSPEEIQGSYGYTF.

This clonotype appeared many times. CDR3 amino acids: CASSQVGGENIQYF. The CDR3 DNA sequence: TGCGCCAGCAGCCAAGTGGGAGGGGAAAACATTCAGTACTTC. The genes are TRBV4-3 and TRBJ2-4; 7 nucleotides match TRBD2. The V segment lost 1 base and the J segment 5 bases; nucleotides outside the gene matches: 2. Germline lookup yields CDR1 LGHNA and CDR2 YSLEER. There are 14 residues in the CDR3.

V usage is TRBV5-5 and J usage is TRBJ1-4, with TRBD1 matching over 9 bases. CDR1 is SGHKS and CDR2 is YYEKEE in the germline V gene (reference sequence). This CDR3 comprises 15 residues. Unmatched junction bases numbered 4, after V lost 3 bases and J lost 4 bases. CDR3 DNA sequence: TGTGCCAGCAGCTGGGGACAGGGCCTTAATGAAAAACTGTTTTTT. Translating gives CASSWGQGLNEKLFF.

This clonotype was recorded at least ten times. This chain connects TRBV28 to TRBJ2-3; D remains unclear. This CDR3 is built from 15 residues. CDR1 is MDHEN and CDR2 is SYDVKM in the germline V gene. V was cut by 7 bases and J by 0 bases, with 14 bases left in between. DNA of the CDR3: TGTGCCAGCACCTCGGGCCCAAGCAGCACAGATACGCAGTATTTT. It is translated as CASTSGPSSTDTQYF. Full variable domain (rest looked up from reference TRBV28 and TRBJ2-3): DVKVTQSSRYLVKRTGEKVFLECVQDMDHENMFWYRQDPGLGLRLIYFSYDVKMKEKGDIPEGYSVSREKKERFSLILESASTNQTSMYLCASTSGPSSTDTQYFGPGTRLTVL.

This clonotype came up many times. The gene calls are TRBV2 and TRBJ1-1, with 7 nucleotides matching TRBD1. V lost 5 bases and J lost 5; bases outside the gene matches: 14. Germline V gene data show CDR1 as SNHLY and CDR2 as FYNNEI. This CDR3 is built from 16 residues. The CDR3 DNA reads as TGTGCCAGCAGTTCCCGGGACAGCATGATTGGAACTGAAGCTTTCTTT. Translation: CASSSRDSMIGTEAFF.

This clonotype was seen repeatedly, ten times or more. This rearrangement joins TRBV29-1 to TRBJ1-2; D may be TRBD1 (5 bases). The length of the CDR3 is 12 residues. Trimming removed 6 bases from V and 1 base from J, with 9 bases in between. Looked up from germline, CDR1 is SQVTM and CDR2 is ANQGSEA. The CDR3 sequence: CSVRDGNYGYTF. CDR3 bases: TGCAGCGTCAGGGACGGTAACTATGGCTACACCTTC.

Of note for this clonotype: The junction departs from germline at one end; a sequencing error may be responsible. The CDR3 DNA is TGTGCTAGCAGCTTAGGAGGCAGCCCCAGGGAGACCCAGTACTTC. Protein: CASSLGGSPRETQYF. The chain links TRBV7-7 to TRBJ2-5; tentatively, D is TRBD2 (5 bases). This CDR3 contains 15 residues. CDR1 is SSHAT, CDR2 FNYEAQ, per germline (reference sequence).

This clonotype was found many times. A read error is the likely source, as a far larger clone sits one nucleotide away. The V call is TRBV20-1, the J call TRBJ2-1, with 7 positions matching TRBD2. The CDR3 covers 14 residues. J gave up 10 bases and V 0 bases, and 9 bases lay outside the gene matches. CDR1 DFQATT and CDR2 SNEGSKA come from the germline V gene (reference sequence). The CDR3 bases are TGCAGTGCTAGAGAGGCGGGAGAGATTAACGAGCAGTTCTTC. This gives the protein CSAREAGEINEQFF.

The rearrangement joins TRBV20-1 to TRBJ2-1; D is perhaps TRBD1 (5 bases). Germline V gene sequence: CDR1 DFQATT, CDR2 SNEGSKA (reference sequence). This CDR3 has 14 residues. The V end was cut by 5 bases, the J end by 0 bases, with 11 bases between. CDR3 sequence reads: CSAHDSNSYNEQFF. Written as DNA, the CDR3 is TGCAGTGCTCATGACAGTAACTCCTACAATGAGCAGTTCTTC.

The J gene is TRBJ2-1, the V gene TRBV12-3 or TRBV12-4, with D unresolved. Trimming stripped 2 bases from V and 0 bases from J, with 5 bases between. The CDR3 length is 14 residues. The CDR3 here is CASSLSYSYNEQFF. For the CDR3, the DNA is TGTGCCAGCAGTTTAAGTTACTCCTACAATGAGCAGTTCTTC.

This clonotype appeared many times. The J gene is TRBJ2-2, the V gene TRBV7-2; 8 nucleotides agree with TRBD1. Trimming cost V 3 bases and J 5 bases; bases outside gene matches: 5. Looked up from germline, CDR1 is SGHTA and CDR2 is FQGNSA. The CDR3 sequence is 15 residues long. As DNA, the CDR3 is TGTGCCAGCAGCTTGGCGGGACAGGCTACCGGGGAGCTGTTTTTT. It specifies CASSLAGQATGELFF.

This clonotype came up many times. This rearrangement joins TRBV27 to TRBJ1-4; 8 bases are shared with TRBD1. From germline, CDR1 is MNHEY and CDR2 SMNVEV (reference sequence). The CDR3 length is 17 residues. Losses at the gene ends were 6 bases for V and 5 bases for J; bases not matched to a gene: 14. The CDR3 nucleotides read TGTGCCAGCAGCCGAAAGCCCCCACAGGGGGTAAATGAAAAACTGTTTTTT. It yields the protein CASSRKPPQGVNEKLFF. The full variable domain, completed using reference TRBV27 and TRBJ1-4, is EAQVTQNPRYLITVTGKKLTVTCSQNMNHEYMSWYRQDPGLGLRQIYYSMNVEVTDKGDVPEGYKVSRKEKRNFPLILESPSPNQTSLYFCASSRKPPQGVNEKLFFGSGTQLSVL.

This clonotype has only a few counts. V usage is TRBV18 and J usage is TRBJ1-3; D is perhaps TRBD1 (6 bases). Trimming took 6 bases from V and 0 from J, leaving 12 bases between them. This CDR3 is built from 15 residues. In germline, CDR1 is KGHSH, CDR2 LQKENI. CDR3 nucleotide sequence: TGTGCCAGCTCGTACATACAGGGCTCTGGAAACACCATATATTTT. Amino acid sequence: CASSYIQGSGNTIYF.

Ten or more counts support this clonotype. The J gene is TRBJ2-2, the V gene TRBV14, with TRBD2 identical over 8 bases. CDR3 length equals 16 residues. Per the germline V gene, CDR1 is SGHDN and CDR2 is FVKESK. V lost 0 bases, J lost 6 bases, and 6 bases stayed unmatched. The CDR3 bases are TGTGCCAGCAGCCAAGACGCTTCGGGGGGGCCCGGGGAGCTGTTTTTT. Its protein is CASSQDASGGPGELFF.

This clonotype has at least ten counts. This rearrangement joins TRBV18 to TRBJ2-1; 8 bases agree with TRBD1. CDR1 and CDR2 from the germline V gene are KGHSH and LQKENI. This CDR3 has 16 residues. V gave up 3 bases and J gave up 1 base; unmatched junction bases: 5. CDR3 region: CASSPPDRGSYNEQFF. The CDR3 DNA reads TGTGCCAGCTCACCCCCTGACAGGGGTTCCTACAATGAGCAGTTCTTC.

At least ten counts were recorded for this clonotype. The chain links TRBV5-6 to TRBJ2-5, with TRBD1 matching 11 bases. This CDR3 comprises 17 residues. From germline, CDR1 is SGHDT and CDR2 YYEEEE. After removal of 0 bases from V and 3 bases from J, the junction contained 7 bases not matched to a gene. Here the CDR3 reads CASSLGDRGISEETQYF. CDR3 coding DNA: TGTGCCAGCAGCTTGGGGGACAGGGGGATTTCAGAAGAGACCCAGTACTTC.

The chain couples TRBV9 to TRBJ2-2; D not certain. Trimming left V 2 bases short and J 6 bases short, with 8 bases between. The CDR3 runs 13 residues. Germline V gene sequence: CDR1 SGDLS, CDR2 YYNGEE. CDR3 in amino acids: CASSVDTPGELFF. The CDR3 region has the DNA TGTGCCAGCAGCGTGGATACCCCCGGGGAGCTGTTTTTT.

The rearrangement joins TRBV20-1 to TRBJ2-1, with D possibly matching TRBD1 (6 bases). The CDR3 is made up of 16 amino acids. Germline V gives CDR1 DFQATT, CDR2 SNEGSKA (reference sequence). Trimming left V 1 base short and J 8 bases short, with 21 bases between. CDR3 coding DNA: TGCAGTGCTAGAGGACAGGCCATGCAGGGAATCGATGAGCAGTTCTTC. This translates into CSARGQAMQGIDEQFF.